This T cell receptor (beta chain) was sequenced during a study of regulatory T cells in long-lasting Graves disease. For this clonotype: Its antigen is not known.

Time point: newly diagnosed GD, antithyroid drugs for less than 3 months. From RNA extracted from PBMCs, the TCR library was made. TCR beta libraries were built with iRepertoire HTBI primers and Arm-PCR of CDR3 regions. A single record per CDR3 protein comes from TCRdb applying MiXCR to the multiplex PCR reads. The sample records around 500,000 distinct CDR3 sequences, roughly 12% being singletons. Trimming removed 5 bases at V and 2 bases at J, with 16 bases between. Germline assignment: CDR1 LGHDT and CDR2 YNNKEL (reference sequence). This CDR3 has 15 residues. General study findings and limits: TRBV28, TRBJ1-2 and TRBJ2-5 were segments that persistent disease favored.

These sequences were also reported in another study, on T cells in Graves' hyperthyroidism and ophthalmopathy. That report notes: For the diagnoses, clinical symptoms, serum thyroxine and TRAb, thyroid ultrasound and orbital computed tomography were used.

The genes are TRBV3-1 and TRBJ2-7; no clear D gene. This material consisted of peripheral blood mononuclear cells (PBMCs), taken at new diagnosis, from a patient treated with antithyroid drugs. The receptor comes from a man in his thirties or forties with Graves disease. In nucleotides, the CDR3 is TGTGCCAGCAGCGTCAAGGCCCGGATCCCCTACGAGCAGTACTTC. This encodes CASSVKARIPYEQYF.